This passage covers 21 T cell receptor beta chains from one sample sequenced in a study of T-cell reconstitution after alpha-beta-depleted transplantation in children. Unique molecular identifiers featured in how the TCRbeta library was prepared. TCRdb re-analysed the PCR reads in MiXCR, keeping a single row per CDR3 protein. Counted here are approximately 350,000 distinct CDR3 sequences, under 20% occurring once; the ten biggest clones make up approximately 44%. This specimen was PBMCs, mostly from graft donor cells, taken 360 days after TCRalphabeta/CD19-depleted stem cell transplant. The receptors stem from a male patient aged 2 to 9 who had a stem cell transplant for acute lymphoblastic leukemia, so the T cells may come from the graft donor.

This chain joins TRBV7-9 and TRBJ2-7; no firm D call. Germline assignment: CDR1 SEHNR and CDR2 FQNEAQ (reference sequence). This CDR3 has 13 amino acids. The ends were cut back, 4 bases at V and 0 bases at J, with 7 bases in the middle. The DNA for the CDR3 is TGTGCCAGCAGCTCTCCGGTCTCCTACGAGCAGTACTTC. Residues: CASSSPVSYEQYF.

In its sample, this clonotype was seen a few times. The chain employs TRBV9 and TRBJ2-3; possible D gene TRBD2, 6 bases. The CDR3 totals 14 residues. Germline CDR1 and CDR2: SGDLS and YYNGEE. Trimming left V 4 bases short and J 4 bases short, with 13 bases between. As DNA, the CDR3 is TGTGCCAGCAGCTCCCGGACTATTCCAGATACGCAGTATTTT. Translation: CASSSRTIPDTQYF.

This clonotype was counted at least ten times. This chain joins TRBV29-1 and TRBJ2-3, with 11 bases identical to TRBD2. The junction had 5 bases not matched to a gene; V was cut back by 8 bases and J by 1 base. This CDR3 is built from 14 residues. The germline V gene encodes CDR1 SQVTM and CDR2 ANQGSEA. As DNA, the CDR3 is TGCAGCCACCTTAGCGGGAGGGGCACAGATACGCAGTATTTT. It yields the protein CSHLSGRGTDTQYF.

Only a few counts were recorded for this clonotype. The rearrangement links TRBV14 to TRBJ2-1, with 8 bases matching TRBD2. Germline V gene lookup returns CDR1 SGHDN and CDR2 FVKESK. Trimming removed 4 bases from V and 2 bases from J; junction bases left unmatched: 7. The CDR3 extends over 16 amino acids. CDR3 sequence: CASSRRSGRTYNEQFF. The CDR3 nucleotides read TGTGCCAGCAGCCGGAGAAGCGGGAGAACCTACAATGAGCAGTTCTTC. Looking up the rest from reference TRBV14 and TRBJ2-1 gives the full variable domain: EAGVTQFPSHSVIEKGQTVTLRCDPISGHDNLYWYRRVMGKEIKFLLHFVKESKQDESGMPNNRFLAERTGGTYSTLKVQPAELEDSGVYFCASSRRSGRTYNEQFFGPGTRLTVL.

This clonotype was observed many times. This sequence joins TRBV10-3 and TRBJ2-5; tentatively, D is TRBD2 (6 bases). V lost 11 bases and J lost 3, with 16 bases in between. This CDR3 has 13 residues. CDR1 is ENHRY and CDR2 is SYGVKD in the germline V gene. The CDR3 protein is CASSRRREETQYF. The CDR3 coding sequence is TGTGCCTCCTCAAGGAGGAGGGAAGAGACCCAGTACTTC.

The rearrangement joins TRBV28 to TRBJ2-3, with TRBD1 identical over 7 bases. Germline loops: CDR1 MDHEN, CDR2 SYDVKM. V lost 1 base to trimming and J lost 6 bases; unmatched junction nucleotides: 1. There are 13 residues in the CDR3. CDR3 nucleotides: TGTGCCAGCAGTTTATCGACAGGGGATACGCAGTATTTT. Its translation: CASSLSTGDTQYF.

The V gene is TRBV11-1, the J gene TRBJ2-2, with D perhaps matching TRBD2 (5 bases). Deletions cut 3 bases from V and 0 bases from J, with 17 bases between. Germline loops: CDR1 SGHAT, CDR2 FQDESV (reference sequence). This CDR3 is built from 18 residues. The CDR3 loop reads CASSFPREGRSNTGELFF. DNA of the CDR3: TGTGCCAGCAGCTTCCCTCGTGAGGGCAGGTCGAACACCGGGGAGCTGTTTTTT.

This clonotype has just a few counts. The rearrangement links TRBV4-2 to TRBJ1-2; D gene uncertain. V lost 0 bases and J lost 4, with 18 bases in between. Germline lookup yields CDR1 LGHNA and CDR2 YNFKEQ. This CDR3 contains 17 residues. This chain's CDR3 is CASSQDTEQLGVYGYTF. The CDR3 region has the DNA TGTGCCAGCAGCCAAGATACCGAACAACTTGGGGTCTATGGCTACACCTTC.

The V gene is TRBV12-3 or TRBV12-4, the J gene TRBJ2-1; 7 nucleotides match TRBD2. This CDR3 is 15 amino acids long. V dropped 10 bases and J dropped 7; count of bases not matched to a gene: 16. The CDR3 spells CATAAGTPGGNEQFF. In DNA form, the CDR3 reads TGTGCCACAGCGGCCGGGACCCCCGGGGGGAATGAGCAGTTCTTC.

This clonotype showed up many times. The chain links TRBV29-1 to TRBJ2-1; 11 nucleotides line up with TRBD2. V shed 6 bases, J shed 4 bases, and the junction held 11 bases outside the gene matches. CDR3 length: 16 residues. In germline, CDR1 is SQVTM, CDR2 ANQGSEA. CDR3 DNA: TGCAGCGTCTCTATAGCGGGAGGGTTCGGATACAATGAGCAGTTCTTC. Translation gives CSVSIAGGFGYNEQFF.

This clonotype was seen many times. The chain carries TRBV6-5 and TRBJ2-5; TRBD1 might be the D (5 bases). V lost 3 bases, J lost 2 bases, and 10 bases lay in between. CDR1 is MNHEY and CDR2 is SVGAGI in the germline V gene. CDR3 length: 14 residues. This CDR3 reads CASSYEAGQETQYF. In DNA form, the CDR3 reads TGTGCCAGCAGTTATGAGGCAGGGCAAGAGACCCAGTACTTC.

The rearrangement links TRBV5-1 to TRBJ2-3, with 11 bases identical to TRBD2. V dropped 0 bases and J dropped 5; count of bases not matched to a gene: 5. Germline-derived CDR1 and CDR2 are SGHRS and YFSETQ. The CDR3 has 16 residues. CDR3: CASSLVGTSGVDTQYF. CDR3 nucleotides: TGCGCCAGCAGCTTGGTTGGGACTAGCGGAGTAGATACGCAGTATTTT.

This chain uses TRBV7-8 with TRBJ1-6, with D unclear. Per germline, CDR1 SGHVS and CDR2 FQNEAQ. This CDR3 spans 10 amino acids. V was shortened by 5 bases and J by 15 bases, with 8 bases between the two germline ends. The CDR3 is CASSALGLHF. The CDR3 nucleotides are TGTGCCAGCAGCGCCCTAGGCCTCCACTTT. Based on the CDR3 plus reference TRBV7-8 and TRBJ1-6, the full variable domain is GAGVSQSPRYKVAKRGQDVALRCDPISGHVSLFWYQQALGQGPEFLTYFQNEAQLDKSGLPSDRFFAERPEGSVSTLKIQRTQQEDSAVYLCASSALGLHFGNGTRLTVT.

V usage is TRBV20-1 and J usage is TRBJ2-2, with 7 bases fitting TRBD2. CDR1 and CDR2 from the germline V gene are DFQATT and SNEGSKA (reference sequence). The CDR3 has 16 residues. J gave up 4 bases and V 3 bases, and 11 bases lay outside the gene matches. The CDR3 nucleotides are TGCAGTGCTAGCCCCACCGGGCGGGAGACCACCGGGGAGCTGTTTTTT. As protein: CSASPTGRETTGELFF.

This clonotype has more than one count but fewer than ten. The chain couples TRBV10-3 to TRBJ2-7; D unclear. V lost 3 bases and J lost 2, with 17 bases in between. Germline V gives CDR1 ENHRY, CDR2 SYGVKD. The CDR3 covers 16 residues. The CDR3 region has the DNA TGTGCCATCAGTGACCCCCTCTACGGGCCTGCCTACGAGCAGTACTTC. Amino acids: CAISDPLYGPAYEQYF.

This clonotype has more than one count but fewer than ten. V gene TRBV3-1 combines with J gene TRBJ2-1; 9 bases line up with TRBD1. Trimming cost V 3 bases and J 2 bases; bases outside gene matches: 8. Germline loops: CDR1 LGHDT, CDR2 YNNKEL (reference sequence). The CDR3 runs to 17 residues. CDR3 residues: CASSHATGTGPYNEQFF. CDR3 sequence (DNA): TGTGCCAGCAGCCATGCAACCGGGACAGGGCCCTACAATGAGCAGTTCTTC.

The chain joins TRBV12-3 or TRBV12-4 to TRBJ1-3; D gene unclear. V lost 2 bases and J lost 0, with 2 bases in between. This CDR3 has 13 amino acids. The CDR3 DNA is TGTGCCAGCAGTTTACTCTCTGGAAACACCATATATTTT. Translating it yields CASSLLSGNTIYF.

V is TRBV30 and J is TRBJ2-1; possible D gene TRBD2, 6 bases. In germline, CDR1 is GTSNPN, CDR2 SVGIG (reference sequence). CDR3 length: 14 residues. V lost 4 bases, J lost 1 base, and 11 bases lay in between. CDR3 bases: TGTGCCTGGAACCCTGGGGGGTCCTACAATGAGCAGTTCTTC. This sequence encodes CAWNPGGSYNEQFF.

This clonotype has more than one count but fewer than ten. The V call is TRBV7-3, the J call TRBJ2-3; D perhaps matches TRBD1 (6 bases). In germline, CDR1 is SGHTA, CDR2 FQGTGA. The V end lost 0 bases, the J end lost 8 bases, and 15 bases lay between the germline ends. This CDR3 spans 15 amino acids. The CDR3: CASSLTGQPGVTQYF. CDR3 sequence (DNA): TGTGCCAGCAGCTTAACGGGACAACCAGGCGTTACGCAGTATTTT.

At least ten counts were recorded for this clonotype. This rearrangement joins TRBV5-1 to TRBJ2-2; D may be TRBD1 (5 bases). This CDR3 contains 15 residues. Germline CDR1 SGHRS, CDR2 YFSETQ. Trimming took off 4 bases at V and 2 bases at J, with 12 bases between the two ends. In DNA form, the CDR3 reads TGCGCCAGCAGCAACGACAGAGCAAACACCGGGGAGCTGTTTTTT. This sequence encodes CASSNDRANTGELFF.

There are a few counts of this clonotype. The V and J genes are TRBV5-6 and TRBJ1-2; D call uncertain. CDR1 is SGHDT and CDR2 is YYEEEE in the germline V gene. V was clipped by 2 bases and J by 8 bases, with 13 bases between them. CDR3 size: 13 residues. The CDR3 protein is CASSLPSFQGYTF. CDR3 nucleotides: TGTGCCAGCAGCTTACCGTCTTTTCAAGGCTACACCTTC.